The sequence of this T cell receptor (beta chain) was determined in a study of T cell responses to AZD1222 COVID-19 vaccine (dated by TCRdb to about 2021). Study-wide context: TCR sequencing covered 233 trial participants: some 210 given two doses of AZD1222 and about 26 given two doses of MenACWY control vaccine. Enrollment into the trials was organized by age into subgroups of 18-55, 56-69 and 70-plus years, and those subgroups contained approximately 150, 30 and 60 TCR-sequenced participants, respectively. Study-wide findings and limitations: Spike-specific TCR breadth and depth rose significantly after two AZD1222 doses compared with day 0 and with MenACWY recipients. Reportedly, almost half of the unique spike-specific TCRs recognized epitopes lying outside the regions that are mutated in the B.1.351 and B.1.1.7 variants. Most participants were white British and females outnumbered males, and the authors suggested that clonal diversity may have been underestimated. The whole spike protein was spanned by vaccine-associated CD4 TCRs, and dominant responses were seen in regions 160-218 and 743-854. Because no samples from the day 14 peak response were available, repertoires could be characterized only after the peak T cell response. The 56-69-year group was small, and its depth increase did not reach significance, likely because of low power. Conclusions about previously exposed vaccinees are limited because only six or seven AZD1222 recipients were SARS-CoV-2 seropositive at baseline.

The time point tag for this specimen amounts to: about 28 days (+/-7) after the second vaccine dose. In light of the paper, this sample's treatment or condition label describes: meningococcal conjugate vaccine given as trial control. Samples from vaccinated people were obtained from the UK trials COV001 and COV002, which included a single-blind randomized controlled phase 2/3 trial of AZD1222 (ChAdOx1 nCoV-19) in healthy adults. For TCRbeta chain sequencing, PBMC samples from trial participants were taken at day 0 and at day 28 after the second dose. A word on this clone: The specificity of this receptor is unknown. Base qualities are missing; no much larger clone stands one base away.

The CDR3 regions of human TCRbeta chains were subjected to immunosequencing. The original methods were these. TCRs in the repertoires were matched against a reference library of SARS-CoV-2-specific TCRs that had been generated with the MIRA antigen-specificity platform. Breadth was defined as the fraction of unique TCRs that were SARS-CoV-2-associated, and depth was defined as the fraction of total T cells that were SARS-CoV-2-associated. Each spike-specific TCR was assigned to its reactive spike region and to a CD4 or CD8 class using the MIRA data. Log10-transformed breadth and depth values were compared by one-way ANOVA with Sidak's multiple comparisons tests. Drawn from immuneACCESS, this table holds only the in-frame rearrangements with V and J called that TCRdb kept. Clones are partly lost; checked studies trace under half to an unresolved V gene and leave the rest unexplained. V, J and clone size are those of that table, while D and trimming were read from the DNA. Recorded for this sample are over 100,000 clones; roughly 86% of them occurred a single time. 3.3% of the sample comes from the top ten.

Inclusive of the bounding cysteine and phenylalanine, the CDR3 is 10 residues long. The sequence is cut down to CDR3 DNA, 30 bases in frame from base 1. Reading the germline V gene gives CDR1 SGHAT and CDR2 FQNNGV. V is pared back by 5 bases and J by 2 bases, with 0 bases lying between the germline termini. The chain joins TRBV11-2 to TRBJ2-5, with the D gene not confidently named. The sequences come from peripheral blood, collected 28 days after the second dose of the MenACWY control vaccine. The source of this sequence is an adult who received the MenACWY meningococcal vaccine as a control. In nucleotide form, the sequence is TGTGCCAGCAGCCAAGAGACCCAGTACTTC. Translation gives CASSQETQYF.